This TCR beta chain comes out of a study of cytotoxic CD8 clonotypes in ibrutinib-treated CLL (dated by TCRdb to about 2021). For context, the study as a whole: The cohort had 11 to 12 relapsed/refractory and roughly 15 treatment-naive patients; about 17 were IGHV unmutated. Partial responses were observed in approximately 24 patients and complete responses in 2; after a median follow-up of roughly 62 months, remission was maintained in approximately 14 patients and progression was observed in approximately twelve. Samples at response were collected after a median of around twelve months of treatment, with a range of about 6 to 36 months. Samples averaged about 260,000 productive templates and approximately 100,000 productive rearrangements. Of the roughly 86 people in the trial, about two dozen had longitudinal samples available. Cryopreserved peripheral blood mononuclear cells were obtained prior to treatment, at the time of response, and at either disease progression or sustained remission. All remission and progressive disease samples were collected while patients were still receiving ibrutinib.

Regarding this clone: Its specific antigen is unknown. Base qualities are missing; no much larger clone stands one base away.

Each clonotype received, on average, about 10x coverage in deep resolution sequencing performed on a MiSeq, where the target depth lay between 1 in 1 million and 1 in 200,000 T cells. The immunoSEQ hsTCRB Kit was used to generate TCR beta libraries. The original methods were these. Data were analyzed with ImmunoSEQ Data Assistant and ImmunoSEQ Analyzer, with V, D and J genes assigned per IMGT definitions. Clonality was computed as one minus normalized Shannon entropy of productive rearrangement frequencies, ranging from 0 to 1. Public clonotype analysis was restricted to overrepresented clonotypes comprising at least 0.05% of each patient's repertoire. Repertoires from some 13 age-matched healthy donors in immuneACCESS were used as clonality controls. The table comes from immuneACCESS by way of TCRdb, which keeps in-frame sequences with V and J called. Part of the clones is missing from these tables; in studies checked, under half for an unresolved V gene and the rest for unknown reasons. V, J and clone size are those of that table, while D and trimming were read from the DNA. This sample gives some 150,000 clones in total; 76% of them show up just once. The top ten constitute 5% to 5.5% of the sample.

Taken from cysteine to phenylalanine, the CDR3 has 15 residues. Only CDR3 DNA remains: 45 bases, in frame from the first base. Trimming takes 7 bases from V and 5 bases from J, and the germline ends sit 20 bases apart. Reading the germline V gene gives CDR1 SGHAT and CDR2 FQNNGV. Interpreted using the paper, the time point label stands for: 20 to 30 months on ibrutinib. For TCR beta library preparation, around 1.8 micrograms of genomic DNA were extracted from the cryopreserved PBMCs. Longitudinal blood samples from CLL patients on ibrutinib monotherapy underwent high-throughput TCR beta sequencing. Patients were enrolled in a phase 2 open-label single-center ibrutinib monotherapy trial. What the authors observed across the whole study: Lymph node repertoires were not examined, and the timing of sampling was not matched between patients in sustained remission and those whose disease progressed. Baseline clonality exceeded that of age-matched healthy donors and correlated strongly with circulating CD8+ T-cell counts. Public clonotypes were rare and either contracted or stayed stable during treatment, and the rise in clonality at ibrutinib response reflected the expansion of private clonotypes. Clonality increased at ibrutinib response, stayed stable in sustained remission, and fell back toward baseline at progression.

This material consisted of PBMCs, taken after 24 months of ibrutinib treatment. This receptor was identified in a human donor with chronic lymphocytic leukemia. The chain couples TRBV11-2 to TRBJ1-2; D gene: possibly TRBD1, on 5 matching bases. The nucleotide sequence reads as follows: TGTGCCAGCACCTCAATCGGGGGGAATAGATATGGCTACACCTTC. Its product reads: CASTSIGGNRYGYTF.